The 14 T cell receptor beta chains given below trace back to one sample, sequenced in a study of blood T cell repertoires in COVID-19. Profiling relied on immunoSEQ multiplex PCR, and the TCRdb table lists in-frame clones only, not all of them. The sample has some 240,000 clones; around 86% are singletons. What was sequenced was peripheral blood. These receptors were collected from a woman in her 70s with COVID-19, enrolled during active disease.

V is TRBV6-2 or TRBV6-3 and J is TRBJ2-2; the D is unclear. This CDR3 has 15 amino acids. The germline CDR1 and CDR2 sequences are MNHEY and SVGEGT. Trimming pared 6 bases from V and 7 bases from J, leaving 18 bases between. CDR3 coding DNA: TGTGCCAGCAGGTACGGTGGCGGAGTCAGCGGGGAGCTGTTTTTT. It specifies CASRYGGGVSGELFF.

This clone was found a few times. The genes are TRBV7-8 and TRBJ2-2, with D possibly being TRBD1 (6 bases). The V gene lost 3 bases and the J gene lost 1 base, with 9 bases spanning the gap. CDR3 size: 15 residues. Per the germline V gene, CDR1 is SGHVS and CDR2 is FQNEAQ. This CDR3 is CASSLDSMNTGELFF. For the CDR3, the DNA is TGTGCCAGCAGCTTGGACAGCATGAACACCGGGGAGCTGTTTTTT. Full variable domain (rest looked up from reference TRBV7-8 and TRBJ2-2): GAGVSQSPRYKVAKRGQDVALRCDPISGHVSLFWYQQALGQGPEFLTYFQNEAQLDKSGLPSDRFFAERPEGSVSTLKIQRTQQEDSAVYLCASSLDSMNTGELFFGEGSRLTVL.

V and J are TRBV7-2 and TRBJ2-7, with D uncertain. Germline lookup yields CDR1 SGHTA and CDR2 FQGNSA. The V and J ends lost 5 bases and 0 bases respectively, with 8 bases between them. This CDR3 contains 13 residues. CDR3 in amino acids: CASSKFRSYEQYF. The CDR3 DNA reads TGTGCCAGCAGCAAATTCCGCTCCTACGAGCAGTACTTC.

V is TRBV9 and J is TRBJ2-1; 7 nucleotides line up with TRBD2. This CDR3 is 16 amino acids long. The germline CDR1 and CDR2 sequences are SGDLS and YYNGEE. J lost 9 bases, V lost 5 bases, and 17 bases had no gene match. In nucleotides, the CDR3 is TGTGCCAGCAGTGGTTCAGCGGGATTCCTAGACGGTGAGCAGTTCTTC. Translated, it gives CASSGSAGFLDGEQFF.

V and J are TRBV2 and TRBJ2-1; 8 bases are shared with TRBD2. This CDR3 contains 15 residues. Germline V CDR1 and CDR2: SNHLY, FYNNEI. With V trimmed by 7 bases and J by 2 bases, 7 bases remained unmatched. CDR3 in DNA: TGTGCCAGCACCGAAGGGCGGGAGGCCTACAATGAGCAGTTCTTC. Translated: CASTEGREAYNEQFF.

This clone was recorded once. This chain links TRBV6-2 or TRBV6-3 with TRBJ1-2, with D perhaps TRBD1 (6 bases). Germline CDR1 reads MNHEY; CDR2 reads SVGEGT. Trimming took 0 bases from V and 7 from J, leaving 12 bases between them. This CDR3 region has 14 residues. CDR3 sequence: CASSYSRGALGYTF. CDR3 nucleotide sequence: TGTGCCAGCAGTTACTCACGGGGGGCGCTTGGCTACACCTTC.

The chain has TRBV4-3 and TRBJ1-2; the D is unclear. This CDR3 is 15 amino acids long. The germline V gene has CDR1 LGHNA and CDR2 YSLEER. The germline V and J ends were trimmed by 0 bases and 4 bases, with 12 bases remaining between them. The CDR3 protein is CASSQDSWQSYGYTF. The CDR3 bases are TGCGCCAGCAGCCAAGATTCGTGGCAGTCCTATGGCTACACCTTC.

The chain has TRBV30 and TRBJ1-1, with D possibly matching TRBD1 (6 bases). Germline lookup yields CDR1 GTSNPN and CDR2 SVGIG (reference sequence). V shed 3 bases and J shed 4 bases, with 12 bases lying between them. The CDR3 has 13 amino acids. The CDR3 sequence: CAWSADRITEAFF. The CDR3 DNA reads TGTGCCTGGAGCGCCGACAGGATCACTGAAGCTTTCTTT. The whole variable domain, remainder taken from reference TRBV30 and TRBJ1-1, is SQTIHQWPATLVQPVGSPLSLECTVEGTSNPNLYWYRQAAGRGLQLLFYSVGIGQISSEVPQNLSASRPQDRQFILSSKKLLLSDSGFYLCAWSADRITEAFFGQGTRLTVV.

This clone was detected a few times. CDR3 DNA sequence: TGTGCCAGCAGCTCCCGGACAGGGGGCGCTTCGGTTAATGAAAAACTGTTTTTT. It specifies CASSSRTGGASVNEKLFF. The chain employs TRBV7-8 and TRBJ1-4, with 11 nucleotides matching TRBD1. Germline assignment: CDR1 SGHVS and CDR2 FQNEAQ. The V segment lost 4 bases and the J segment 4 bases; nucleotides outside the gene matches: 11. The CDR3 spans 18 residues.

The genes are TRBV11-1 and TRBJ2-1; TRBD2 might be the D (5 bases). This CDR3 is built from 14 residues. Germline V lookup: CDR1 SGHAT, CDR2 FQDESV (reference sequence). Trimming removed 5 bases from V and 3 bases from J, with 11 bases in between. In DNA form, the CDR3 reads TGTGCCAGCAGCCACCAAGCGGTCTACAATGAGCAGTTCTTC. Residues: CASSHQAVYNEQFF.

J is TRBJ2-1 and V is TRBV6-5, with TRBD1 matching over 10 bases. Germline assignment: CDR1 MNHEY and CDR2 SVGAGI. V was pared by 6 bases and J by 16 bases, with 6 bases of the junction left unmatched. This CDR3 is 11 amino acids long. For the CDR3, the DNA is TGTGCCAGCAGCCCCGGGACAGGGGTATTCTTC. Translated, it gives CASSPGTGVFF.

V usage is TRBV27 and J usage is TRBJ1-1; the match to TRBD1 covers 9 bases. V lost 7 bases and J lost 0; bases outside the gene matches: 3. The CDR3 spans 14 residues. Germline V gives CDR1 MNHEY, CDR2 SMNVEV (reference sequence). The CDR3: CASNRDRVNTEAFF. The DNA for the CDR3 is TGTGCCAGCAACCGGGACAGGGTGAACACTGAAGCTTTCTTT.

V is TRBV27 and J is TRBJ2-7; 8 bases match TRBD1. Germline loops: CDR1 MNHEY, CDR2 SMNVEV (reference sequence). This CDR3 is built from 15 residues. Trimming cost V 4 bases and J 4 bases; bases outside gene matches: 9. DNA of the CDR3: TGTGCCAGCAGTTCCGGGGGACAGGTTGTGTACGAGCAGTACTTC. Its protein is CASSSGGQVVYEQYF.

The chain uses TRBV13 and TRBJ2-1; 12 bases line up with TRBD2. With V trimmed by 6 bases and J by 6 bases, 15 bases remained unmatched. Germline V gives CDR1 PRHDT, CDR2 FYEKMQ (reference sequence). This CDR3 region has 18 residues. The CDR3 nucleotides are TGTGCCAGCAGTCAATCGACTAGCGGGAGTGGAGGGCTCAATGAGCAGTTCTTC. Its translation is CASSQSTSGSGGLNEQFF.